The T cell receptor (beta chain) described here comes from a study of blood T cells in healthy people across ages. The CDR3 is 14 residues long. Trimming removed 7 bases from V and 3 bases from J, with 16 bases in between. CDR1 is ENHRY, CDR2 SYGVKD, per germline. Study conclusions and caveats: As age increased, TCR beta diversity per million T cells fell in a roughly linear fashion. The study lacked donor CMV status, which possibly confounded expanded clonotype changes.

The authors ran a second PCR of about 6 to 12 cycles using a sample-barcoded 5' primer and a J-beta primer mix. The template-switch adaptor, which had 12 random nucleotides, put a tag on each cDNA molecule. A minimum of 2.5 million CDR3-containing paired-end reads was obtained for each sample. One entry per CDR3 protein, called by TCRdb with MiXCR from the 5' RACE reads. The sample contains roughly 640,000 distinct CDR3 sequences, approximately 30% of which appear only once. The sample holds many counts of this clonotype. Its target is not known. This clonotype originated in an elderly woman in good health. The chain carries TRBV10-3 and TRBJ2-7; a weak D match, TRBD1 (6 bases). Input material: blood. The CDR3 loop is CAINGGSGHYEQYF. CDR3 sequence (DNA): TGTGCCATCAATGGGGGCTCCGGGCACTACGAGCAGTACTTC.